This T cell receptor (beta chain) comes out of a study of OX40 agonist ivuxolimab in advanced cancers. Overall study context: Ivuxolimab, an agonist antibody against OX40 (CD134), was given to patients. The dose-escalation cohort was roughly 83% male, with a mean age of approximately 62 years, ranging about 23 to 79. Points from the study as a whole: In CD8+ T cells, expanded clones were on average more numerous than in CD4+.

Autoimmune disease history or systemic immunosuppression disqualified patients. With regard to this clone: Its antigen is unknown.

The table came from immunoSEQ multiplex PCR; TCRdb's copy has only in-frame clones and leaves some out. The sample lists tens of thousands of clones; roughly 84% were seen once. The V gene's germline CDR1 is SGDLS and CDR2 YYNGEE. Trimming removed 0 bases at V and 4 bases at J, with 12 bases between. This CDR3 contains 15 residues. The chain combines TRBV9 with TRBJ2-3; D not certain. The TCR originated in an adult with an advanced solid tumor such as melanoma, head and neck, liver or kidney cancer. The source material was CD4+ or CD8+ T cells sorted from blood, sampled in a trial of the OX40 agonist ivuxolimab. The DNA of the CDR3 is TGTGCCAGCAGCGTAGAGGAGACTTGGGCAGATACGCAGTATTTT. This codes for CASSVEETWADTQYF.